The rows below give T cell receptor beta chains drawn from one sample of a study of blood T cell repertoires in COVID-19. Assay used: immunoSEQ multiplex PCR; TCRdb lists only in-frame clones, some missing. The sample holds about 250,000 clones; about 91% are singletons and the top ten take around 6.5%. Sequenced sample: peripheral blood. Receptor source: a young woman with COVID-19, enrolled during active disease. Each CDR3 is given with its conserved first and last residue. D genes are given only for firm matches. Some rows have no size entry. The others give once, few or many, or a class for an expanded clone.

CASSMDRRAEAFF,TGTGCCAGCAGCATGGACAGGAGGGCTGAAGCTTTCTTT,TRBV13,once,TRBJ1-1,TRBD1
CATSREAGGTQYF,TGTGCCACCAGCAGAGAGGCGGGCGGGACCCAGTACTTC,TRBV15,.,TRBJ2-5,.
CASSRTSGNTGELFF,TGTGCCAGCAGTCGGACTAGCGGGAACACCGGGGAGCTGTTTTTT,TRBV6-2/TRBV6-3,few,TRBJ2-2,TRBD2
CASSERGEETQYF,TGTGCCAGCAGCGAAAGGGGTGAGGAGACCCAGTACTTC,TRBV4-2,.,TRBJ2-5,.
CASSLVGRGTEAFF,TGTGCCAGCAGCTTAGTCGGGAGGGGCACTGAAGCTTTCTTT,TRBV7-9,.,TRBJ1-1,.
CASSLGGPYNEQFF,TGTGCCAGCAGCTTAGGAGGTCCGTACAATGAGCAGTTCTTC,TRBV7-9,.,TRBJ2-1,.
CASGGLMSGQFF,TGTGCCAGCGGGGGGTTAATGAGCGGGCAGTTCTTC,TRBV2,.,TRBJ2-1,.
CASSLQGYTEAFF,TGCGCCAGCAGCTTGCAGGGGTACACTGAAGCTTTCTTT,TRBV5-1,once,TRBJ1-1,.
CASSLARGGLETQYF,TGTGCCAGCAGCTTGGCCCGGGGGGGGCTAGAGACCCAGTACTTC,TRBV5-4,.,TRBJ2-5,TRBD2
CASSTSRGFSNYGYTF,TGTGCCAGCAGCACTAGCCGTGGATTCTCAAACTATGGCTACACCTTC,TRBV7-9,.,TRBJ1-2,.
CASSLGGAGGMGGYTF,TGCGCCAGCAGCTTGGGGGGCGCAGGGGGCATGGGGGGCTACACCTTC,TRBV5-1,.,TRBJ1-2,TRBD1
CTSSHLFDREEAFF,TGCACCAGCAGCCATCTCTTTGACAGGGAAGAAGCTTTCTTT,TRBV1,.,TRBJ1-1,.
CASSRDPYEQYF,TGTGCCAGCAGCCGCGATCCCTACGAGCAGTACTTC,TRBV3-1/TRBV3-2,.,TRBJ2-7,.
CASSDWGRWNTEAFF,TGTGCCAGCAGTGACTGGGGCCGATGGAACACTGAAGCTTTCTTT,TRBV6-4,few,TRBJ1-1,.
CASVTPGANVLTF,TGTGCCAGTGTTACACCGGGGGCCAACGTCCTGACTTTC,TRBV19,.,TRBJ2-6,.
CASSPQGDFEKLFF,TGTGCCAGCTCACCACAAGGGGATTTTGAAAAACTGTTTTTT,TRBV18,.,TRBJ1-4,.
CASSLFRGTGAMNTEAFF,TGTGCCAGCAGCTTGTTCCGCGGGACAGGGGCCATGAACACTGAAGCTTTCTTT,TRBV5-8,.,TRBJ1-1,TRBD1
CASAAQETQYF,TGTGCCAGCGCGGCTCAAGAGACCCAGTACTTC,TRBV5-5,.,TRBJ2-5,.
CASSAVDRVGEKLFF,TGTGCCAGCAGTGCCGTGGACAGGGTTGGGGAAAAACTGTTTTTT,TRBV27,.,TRBJ1-4,TRBD1
CATSDFNSHYGYTF,TGTGCCACCAGTGATTTTAACAGTCACTATGGCTACACCTTC,TRBV24-1,once,TRBJ1-2,.
CASTLGLLYEQYF,TGCGCCAGCACTCTGGGACTTCTCTACGAGCAGTACTTC,TRBV5-1,.,TRBJ2-7,.
CASNRVTAETQYF,TGTGCCAGCAACCGGGTCACCGCAGAGACCCAGTACTTC,TRBV6-5,.,TRBJ2-5,.
CASTRAHDDEQYF,TGTGCCAGCACGAGGGCGCACGACGACGAGCAGTACTTC,TRBV28,.,TRBJ2-7,.
CASSDLQGGGNYGYTF,TGTGCCAGCAGCGACCTACAGGGTGGGGGCAACTATGGCTACACCTTC,TRBV7-9,.,TRBJ1-2,.
CASSPYSGGVKDTQYF,TGTGCCAGCAGCCCCTATAGCGGGGGGGTAAAAGATACGCAGTATTTT,TRBV4-2,.,TRBJ2-3,TRBD2
CASSQREGPMNEQFF,TGTGCCAGCAGCCAGCGGGAGGGCCCGATGAATGAGCAGTTCTTC,TRBV6-2/TRBV6-3,.,TRBJ2-1,TRBD2
CASSRWTRGRDEQFF,TGTGCCAGCAGCCGGTGGACTAGGGGACGGGATGAGCAGTTCTTC,TRBV7-2,.,TRBJ2-1,TRBD2
CASSRGAAENIQYF,TGTGCCAGCAGTAGAGGTGCGGCAGAAAACATTCAGTACTTC,TRBV2,.,TRBJ2-4,.
CASSPAGAGGNSPLHF,TGTGCCAGCAGCCCCGCTGGGGCGGGAGGTAATTCACCCCTCCACTTT,TRBV28,.,TRBJ1-6,.
CASSDRVFFLAGGCTTFF,TGTGCCAGCAGTGACCGAGTCTTTTTTTTGGCAGGGGGCTGTACGACTTTCTTT,TRBV6-4,.,TRBJ1-1,TRBD1
CASSLTSGGRRDEQYF,TGCGCCAGCAGCTTAACTAGCGGGGGCCGGCGTGACGAGCAGTACTTC,TRBV5-1,.,TRBJ2-7,TRBD2
CAISEDTGLGETQYF,TGTGCCATCAGTGAAGATACAGGGTTGGGAGAGACCCAGTACTTC,TRBV10-3,.,TRBJ2-5,.
CASSSPQGGRAEDTQYF,TGTGCCAGCAGCTCACCGCAGGGCGGGAGGGCGGAAGATACGCAGTATTTT,TRBV7-9,.,TRBJ2-3,TRBD2
CASTGASGYTDTQYF,TGTGCCAGCACGGGAGCTAGCGGATACACAGATACGCAGTATTTT,TRBV11-2,.,TRBJ2-3,TRBD2
CATEHTDLAGGRVGETQYF,TGTGCCACAGAACACACTGATCTAGCGGGGGGCCGGGTGGGAGAGACCCAGTACTTC,TRBV15,.,TRBJ2-5,TRBD2
CASSQYRNPNYGYTF,TGTGCCAGCAGCCAATACAGGAACCCTAACTATGGCTACACCTTC,TRBV14,.,TRBJ1-2,.
CASSPLTAWTEAFF,TGTGCCAGCAGTCCCCTTACAGCCTGGACTGAAGCTTTCTTT,TRBV28,few,TRBJ1-1,.
CASDQGEVGEKLFF,TGTGCCAGCGACCAAGGGGAGGTGGGGGAAAAACTGTTTTTT,TRBV6-6,.,TRBJ1-4,.
CASSFVTAGYTF,TGTGCCAGCAGCTTTGTGACAGCCGGCTACACCTTC,TRBV5-8,.,TRBJ1-2,.
CASSLRTGGYEKLFF,TGTGCCAGCAGTTTGCGGACAGGGGGCTATGAAAAACTGTTTTTT,TRBV27,.,TRBJ1-4,TRBD1
CASSLRAQETQYF,TGTGCCAGCAGCCTCAGGGCACAAGAGACCCAGTACTTC,TRBV11-3,.,TRBJ2-5,.
CASSDWQKNLFF,TGTGCCAGCAGTGATTGGCAAAAAAACCTGTTTTTT,TRBV2,.,TRBJ2-2,.
CASSSPSGGPRGEQYF,TGTGCCAGCAGTTCACCGAGCGGGGGCCCCCGGGGGGAGCAGTACTTC,TRBV27,.,TRBJ2-7,TRBD2
CASSQKWRGGETQYF,TGCGCCAGCAGCCAAAAATGGAGGGGTGGAGAGACCCAGTACTTC,TRBV5-1,.,TRBJ2-5,.
CASSYSGQGAHTEAFF,TGTGCCAGCAGTTACTCGGGACAGGGGGCTCACACTGAAGCTTTCTTT,TRBV6-5,.,TRBJ1-1,TRBD1
CASSILTGGGPSGANVLTF,TGTGCCAGTAGTATCCTAACAGGGGGCGGACCCTCTGGGGCCAACGTCCTGACTTTC,TRBV19,.,TRBJ2-6,TRBD1
CASSLGGVQETQYF,TGTGCCAGCAGCTTAGGGGGCGTACAAGAGACCCAGTACTTC,TRBV7-9,.,TRBJ2-5,.
CASSETGGRGYTF,TGTGCCAGCAGCGAGACAGGGGGGCGTGGCTACACCTTC,TRBV6-5,.,TRBJ1-2,TRBD1
CASSPTGTQRTDTQYF,TGTGCCAGCAGCCCCACCGGGACTCAACGGACAGATACGCAGTATTTT,TRBV9,.,TRBJ2-3,.